This T cell receptor beta chain originates from a study of radiotherapy plus CTLA-4 blockade in lung cancer listed by TCRdb under 2018. With respect to the entire study: Objective responses occurred in 18% of enrolled patients, and 25% to 40% achieved disease control. What the research found in general, with its limitations: After treatment with radiotherapy and ipilimumab, TCR clones that originated in tumors expanded in peripheral blood. The strongest predictors of response, as reported, were early dynamic changes in blood T cell clones along with a rise in serum interferon-beta after radiation.

Notes on this clone: Its antigen is still unknown. Per-nucleotide qualities are absent, and no much larger clonotype sits a single base away.

Focal radiation therapy combined with CTLA-4 blockade (ipilimumab) was tested in patients with chemo-refractory metastatic non-small-cell lung cancer. To prepare the library, the immunoSEQ multiplex PCR assay was applied. Sourced from immuneACCESS, this table was stored by TCRdb with only in-frame sequences that have V and J called. A share of the clones is absent; for the studies checked, an unresolved V gene accounts for under half, and the remainder has no known explanation. For this sample the table gives around 91,000 clones, of which 88% were detected only once. 4% to 6% of the sample belongs to the ten largest clones. From the cysteine through the phenylalanine, the CDR3 covers 15 amino acids. The only DNA kept is the CDR3, 45 bases in frame from the first base. CDR1 and CDR2 are drawn from the germline V gene (reference sequence): LNHDA, SQIVND. V loses 6 bases at its end and J loses 6 bases; junction bases beyond the gene matches: 9.

Here the sequenced sample was peripheral blood, taken from a patient treated with radiotherapy plus ipilimumab. The receptor comes from a human donor with non-small cell lung cancer that progressed on radiotherapy plus ipilimumab. This receptor chain uses TRBV19 and TRBJ2-3, with 10 bases aligning to TRBD2. The CDR3 reads CASSRLAGPGDTQYF. The nucleotide sequence reads as follows: TGTGCCAGTAGCCGACTAGCGGGCCCAGGGGATACGCAGTATTTT.